These 22 T cell receptor beta chains were sequenced from one sample in a study of blood T cell repertoires in COVID-19. Repertoires were generated with immunoSEQ multiplex PCR, while TCRdb's copy carries only in-frame clones and drops some. The sample shows 150,000 to 200,000 clones, 80% to 85% of them seen only once. The source material was PBMCs or T cells enriched from blood (not recorded which). These receptors were obtained from a woman aged 45-65 years who had recovered from COVID-19.

The chain couples TRBV28 to TRBJ2-7; weak D call: TRBD2 (5 bases). The CDR3 is made up of 12 amino acids. V was cut by 5 bases and J by 2 bases, with 7 bases left in between. Per germline, CDR1 MDHEN and CDR2 SYDVKM. In DNA, the CDR3 is TGTGCCAGCAGTAGGCGGGCCTACGAGCAGTACTTC. This gives the protein CASSRRAYEQYF.

This clone was observed a handful of times. The chain has TRBV27 and TRBJ2-2; D possibly corresponds to TRBD2 (5 bases). This CDR3 is built from 14 residues. Germline V gives CDR1 MNHEY, CDR2 SMNVEV (reference sequence). The V and J ends lost 5 bases and 6 bases respectively, with 13 bases between them. The CDR3 spells CASSTRVGAGELFF. DNA of the CDR3: TGTGCCAGCAGTACGAGGGTCGGTGCCGGGGAGCTGTTTTTT.

The chain has TRBV3-1 (or the pseudogene TRBV3-2) and TRBJ1-2; 12 bases fit TRBD1. CDR3 length equals 15 residues. CDR1 and CDR2 (germline): LGHDT, YNNKEL (reference sequence). J lost 8 bases, V lost 5 bases, and 9 bases had no gene match. CDR3 sequence (DNA): TGTGCCAGCAGCGCGCGCTCGGGACAGGGGGCGGGCTACACCTTC. Amino acid sequence: CASSARSGQGAGYTF.

The chain links TRBV7-2 to TRBJ2-7, with TRBD2 matching over 7 bases. Unmatched junction bases numbered 10, after V lost 4 bases and J lost 7 bases. Germline CDR1 SGHTA, CDR2 FQGNSA. The CDR3 covers 14 residues. This CDR3 is CASSSLAGAWEQYF. Here the CDR3 DNA reads TGTGCCAGCAGCTCCTTAGCGGGTGCTTGGGAGCAGTACTTC.

The rearrangement links TRBV6-5 to TRBJ2-7; 9 bases agree with TRBD1. V trimming: 8 bases; J trimming: 0 bases; junction bases outside the gene matches: 5. The CDR3 sequence is 14 residues long. Germline lookup yields CDR1 MNHEY and CDR2 SVGAGI. The CDR3 here is CASGRDRVSYEQYF. The CDR3 coding sequence is TGTGCCAGCGGCCGGGACAGGGTCTCCTACGAGCAGTACTTC.

The J gene is TRBJ2-1, the V gene TRBV3-1 (or the pseudogene TRBV3-2); D is possibly TRBD2 (6 bases). The ends were cut back, 4 bases at V and 2 bases at J, with 12 bases in the middle. CDR3 size: 15 residues. Per germline, CDR1 LGHDT and CDR2 YNNKEL (reference sequence). This CDR3 reads CASSPGGAPYNEQFF. The CDR3 DNA follows: TGTGCCAGCAGCCCCGGAGGGGCCCCCTACAATGAGCAGTTCTTC.

As for this clone: Its ends do not fully match the called genes, so a read error is possible. The chain combines TRBV19 with TRBJ1-2, with D possibly matching TRBD1 (5 bases). Germline V CDR1 and CDR2: LNHDA, SQIVND (reference sequence). The CDR3 consists of 12 residues. The CDR3 DNA is TGTGCCAGTAGCGACAGACCCCGTAGCTTCGCCTTC. Translated: CASSDRPRSFAF.

The rearrangement uses TRBV7-2 and TRBJ1-4, with 9 bases matching TRBD1. The CDR3 runs 14 residues. Germline CDR1 is SGHTA and CDR2 is FQGNSA. The V segment lost 6 bases and the J segment 6 bases; nucleotides outside the gene matches: 5. The CDR3 protein is CASRPGQGDEKLFF. The DNA for the CDR3 is TGTGCCAGCAGACCGGGACAGGGAGATGAAAAACTGTTTTTT. Full variable domain (remainder filled in from reference TRBV7-2 and TRBJ1-4): GAGVSQSPSNKVTEKGKDVELRCDPISGHTALYWYRQSLGQGLEFLIYFQGNSAPDKSGLPSDRFSAERTGGSVSTLTIQRTQQEDSAVYLCASRPGQGDEKLFFGSGTQLSVL.

The chain links TRBV9 to TRBJ2-1; D is perhaps TRBD2 (5 bases). The germline V and J ends were trimmed by 2 bases and 7 bases, with 22 bases remaining between them. The CDR3 length is 17 residues. Germline V gives CDR1 SGDLS, CDR2 YYNGEE. The CDR3 DNA reads as TGTGCCAGCAGCGTTTCGGCTAGCCGGGAAGGATGGAATGAGCAGTTCTTC. It codes for CASSVSASREGWNEQFF.

V gene TRBV7-2 combines with J gene TRBJ2-1; no firm D call. Germline CDR1 and CDR2: SGHTA and FQGNSA. The CDR3 runs to 13 residues. The V end was cut by 2 bases, the J end by 2 bases, with 4 bases between. For the CDR3, the DNA is TGTGCCAGCAGCTTAAACACCTACAATGAGCAGTTCTTC. It codes for CASSLNTYNEQFF.

This chain links TRBV7-3 with TRBJ2-1; 7 bases agree with TRBD2. Unmatched junction bases numbered 14, after V lost 0 bases and J lost 6 bases. The germline V gene has CDR1 SGHTA and CDR2 FQGTGA. This CDR3 region has 18 residues. In DNA, the CDR3 is TGTGCCAGCAGCTTAACCCCCCGGTGGGAGGGACCCCCCAATGAGCAGTTCTTC. The encoded protein is CASSLTPRWEGPPNEQFF.

This chain connects TRBV29-1 to TRBJ2-5; 11 nucleotides match TRBD1. The CDR3 extends over 13 amino acids. Germline V gene lookup returns CDR1 SQVTM and CDR2 ANQGSEA. V lost 6 bases to trimming and J lost 4 bases; unmatched junction nucleotides: 4. This CDR3 reads CSVGTGGGETQYF. The CDR3 DNA reads as TGCAGCGTGGGGACAGGGGGAGGAGAGACCCAGTACTTC.

J is TRBJ1-4 and V is TRBV6-5, with a possible D match to TRBD1 (5 bases). The length of the CDR3 is 15 residues. Trimming left V 6 bases short and J 4 bases short, with 15 bases between. Germline CDR1 and CDR2: MNHEY and SVGAGI. For the CDR3, the DNA is TGTGCCAGCAGACGAACCCCGGGGGGTAATGAAAAACTGTTTTTT. Amino acid sequence: CASRRTPGGNEKLFF.

This clone was detected a few times. V gene TRBV3-1 (or the pseudogene TRBV3-2) combines with J gene TRBJ2-1; 8 positions match TRBD2. CDR1 LGHDT and CDR2 YNNKEL come from the germline V gene (reference sequence). The CDR3 consists of 17 residues. Germline trimming cut 2 bases from V and 0 bases from J; bases unmatched to any gene: 6. The DNA of the CDR3 is TGTGCCAGCAGCCAATACGTCGGGGGGGCCTCCTACAATGAGCAGTTCTTC. This translates into CASSQYVGGASYNEQFF.

The chain uses TRBV18 and TRBJ2-1; tentatively, D is TRBD2 (6 bases). The CDR3 totals 14 residues. Germline V gene lookup returns CDR1 KGHSH and CDR2 LQKENI. V gave up 4 bases and J gave up 3 bases, with 10 bases separating them. This chain's CDR3 is CASSQTRDYNEQFF. Written as DNA, the CDR3 is TGTGCCAGCTCACAGACTAGGGACTACAATGAGCAGTTCTTC.

The V call is TRBV7-2, the J call TRBJ2-7; 8 positions match TRBD1. Germline V lookup: CDR1 SGHTA, CDR2 FQGNSA. The CDR3 consists of 16 residues. The V gene end was trimmed by 2 bases and the J gene end by 3 bases; junction bases not matched to a gene: 9. The CDR3 loop is CASSLNPRRGHYEQYF. The DNA for the CDR3 is TGTGCCAGCAGCTTAAATCCCCGCAGGGGGCACTACGAGCAGTACTTC.

The chain joins TRBV10-3 to TRBJ2-2; a possible D gene is TRBD2 (5 bases). The CDR3 runs to 14 residues. Trimming stripped 4 bases from V and 5 bases from J, with 11 bases between. CDR1 and CDR2 from the germline V gene are ENHRY and SYGVKD. The chain's CDR3 is CAISGDRRTGELFF. The CDR3, as DNA: TGTGCCATCAGTGGAGACCGGAGGACCGGGGAGCTGTTTTTT.

The chain recombines TRBV6-5 with TRBJ2-3, with unresolved D. The germline V gene has CDR1 MNHEY and CDR2 SVGAGI. This CDR3 region has 16 residues. V was trimmed by 0 bases and J by 1 base, leaving 11 bases between them. The CDR3 here is CASSYSTRPRTDTQYF. The CDR3 nucleotides read TGTGCCAGCAGTTACTCGACTCGCCCCCGCACAGATACGCAGTATTTT.

The chain couples TRBV5-1 to TRBJ1-5; 7 bases match TRBD1. The germline V gene encodes CDR1 SGHRS and CDR2 YFSETQ. V was clipped by 5 bases and J by 3 bases; unmatched bases: 8. The CDR3 runs 15 residues. CDR3 nucleotide sequence: TGCGCCAGCAGTACCGGAACAGGGGCCAATCAGCCCCAGCATTTT. It translates to CASSTGTGANQPQHF.

The rearrangement joins TRBV7-2 to TRBJ2-1; no clear D. V gave up 1 base and J gave up 7 bases, with 17 bases separating them. The germline V gene has CDR1 SGHTA and CDR2 FQGNSA. This CDR3 region has 16 residues. CDR3 nucleotides: TGTGCCAGCAGCTTAGTGCTAGGTATCATAGTAAATGAGCAGTTCTTC. Translated, it gives CASSLVLGIIVNEQFF.

This rearrangement joins TRBV7-9 to TRBJ2-1; 9 bases agree with TRBD1. The CDR3 loop spans 16 amino acids. Germline values: CDR1 SEHNR, CDR2 FQNEAQ (reference sequence). Germline trimming cut 4 bases from V and 7 bases from J; bases unmatched to any gene: 11. CDR3 coding DNA: TGTGCCAGCAGCTGGAAGACAGGGGGTCTACAGAATGAGCAGTTCTTC. Its protein product is CASSWKTGGLQNEQFF.

The gene calls are TRBV12-3 or TRBV12-4 and TRBJ2-7; D unresolved. This CDR3 is built from 13 residues. Trimming shortened V by 3 bases and J by 0 bases, and 6 bases separated the two germline ends. The CDR3 reads CASSFRASYEQYF. The CDR3, as DNA: TGTGCCAGCAGTTTTCGAGCCTCCTACGAGCAGTACTTC.